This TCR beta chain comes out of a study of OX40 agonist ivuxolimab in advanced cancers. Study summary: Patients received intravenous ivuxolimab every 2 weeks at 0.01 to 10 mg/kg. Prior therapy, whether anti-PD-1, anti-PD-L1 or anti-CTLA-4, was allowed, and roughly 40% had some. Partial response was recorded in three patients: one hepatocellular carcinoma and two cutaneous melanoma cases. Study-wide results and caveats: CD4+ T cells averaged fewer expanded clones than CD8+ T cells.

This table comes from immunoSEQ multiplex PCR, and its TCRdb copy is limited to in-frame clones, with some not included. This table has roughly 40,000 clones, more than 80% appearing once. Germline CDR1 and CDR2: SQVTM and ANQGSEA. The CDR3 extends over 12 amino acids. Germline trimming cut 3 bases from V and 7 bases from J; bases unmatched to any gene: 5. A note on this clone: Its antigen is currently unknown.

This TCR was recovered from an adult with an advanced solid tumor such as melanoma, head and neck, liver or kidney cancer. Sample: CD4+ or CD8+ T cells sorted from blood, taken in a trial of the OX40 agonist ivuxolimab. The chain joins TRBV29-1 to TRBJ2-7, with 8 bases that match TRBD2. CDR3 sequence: CSVEAGGDEQYF. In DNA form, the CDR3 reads TGCAGCGTTGAGGCCGGGGGGGATGAGCAGTACTTC.